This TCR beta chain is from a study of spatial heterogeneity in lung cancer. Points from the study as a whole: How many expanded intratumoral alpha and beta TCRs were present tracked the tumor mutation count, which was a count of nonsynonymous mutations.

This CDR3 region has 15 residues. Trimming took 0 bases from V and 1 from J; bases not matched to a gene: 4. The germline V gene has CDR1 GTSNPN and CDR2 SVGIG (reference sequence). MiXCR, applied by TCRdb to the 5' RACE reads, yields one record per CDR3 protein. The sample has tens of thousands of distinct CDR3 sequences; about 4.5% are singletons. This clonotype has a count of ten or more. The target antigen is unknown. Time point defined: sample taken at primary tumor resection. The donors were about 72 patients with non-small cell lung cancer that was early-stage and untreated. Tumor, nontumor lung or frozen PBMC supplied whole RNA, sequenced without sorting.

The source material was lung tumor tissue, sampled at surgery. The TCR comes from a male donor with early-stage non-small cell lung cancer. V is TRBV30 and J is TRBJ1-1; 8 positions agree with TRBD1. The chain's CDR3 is CAWSVRDRRNTEAFF. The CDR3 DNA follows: TGTGCCTGGAGTGTACGGGACAGGAGGAACACTGAAGCTTTCTTT.